This is a list of T cell receptor beta chains from one sample in a study of monozygotic twins with inflammatory bowel disease. TCRdb reprocessed the 5' RACE reads and reports one entry per CDR3 protein, with no DNA. The sample table includes approximately 330,000 distinct CDR3 sequences. Specimen: blood. The receptors stem from a human donor with ulcerative colitis or Crohn's disease, or a healthy co-twin of an affected twin (not recorded which). CDR3s include the opening cysteine and the closing phenylalanine or tryptophan. Each record gives: V gene, J gene, CDR3 protein.

v_gene: TRBV7-6
j_gene: TRBJ2-7
CDR3aa: CASSLVAGLRVDEQYF

v_gene: TRBV11-2
j_gene: TRBJ2-7
CDR3aa: CASSFRWLSYEQYF

v_gene: TRBV24-1
j_gene: TRBJ1-2
CDR3aa: CATSGTANYGYTF

v_gene: TRBV5-1
j_gene: TRBJ1-1
CDR3aa: CASSPVGTSTEAFF

v_gene: TRBV12-3/TRBV12-4
j_gene: TRBJ2-1
CDR3aa: CASRSYYSDRRYNEQFF

v_gene: TRBV29-1
j_gene: TRBJ2-7
CDR3aa: CSVVKGGYEQYF

v_gene: TRBV6-1
j_gene: TRBJ1-5
CDR3aa: CASSARGGGNQPQHF

v_gene: TRBV24-1
j_gene: TRBJ2-5
CDR3aa: CATSDPGGQGVPETQYF

v_gene: TRBV2
j_gene: TRBJ2-4
CDR3aa: CASSERDRIAKNIQYF

v_gene: TRBV5-6
j_gene: TRBJ2-7
CDR3aa: CASSFSDSGYEQYF

v_gene: TRBV11-2
j_gene: TRBJ1-2
CDR3aa: CASSFTVGGDYGYTF

v_gene: TRBV24-1
j_gene: TRBJ2-1
CDR3aa: CATSDFGRELKQFF

v_gene: TRBV5-6
j_gene: TRBJ2-3
CDR3aa: CASNFRGSGEDTQYF

v_gene: TRBV13
j_gene: TRBJ1-1
CDR3aa: CASSLGVFMNTEAFF

v_gene: TRBV6-6
j_gene: TRBJ2-7
CDR3aa: CASRETGKNEQYF

v_gene: TRBV19
j_gene: TRBJ2-1
CDR3aa: CASSARDSKRDEQFF

v_gene: TRBV9
j_gene: TRBJ2-2
CDR3aa: CASSPSGSLAGELFF

v_gene: TRBV7-2
j_gene: TRBJ2-1
CDR3aa: CASGSYGTGTDEQFF

v_gene: TRBV9
j_gene: TRBJ1-6
CDR3aa: CASSVAGHNSPLHF

v_gene: TRBV20-1
j_gene: TRBJ1-6
CDR3aa: CSARFIMNNSPLHF

v_gene: TRBV5-1
j_gene: TRBJ2-7
CDR3aa: CASSFNWDNSYEQYF

v_gene: TRBV6-2/TRBV6-3
j_gene: TRBJ2-2
CDR3aa: CASTQAGVPGELFF

v_gene: TRBV7-9
j_gene: TRBJ2-1
CDR3aa: CASSAPGLYNEQFF

v_gene: TRBV5-1
j_gene: TRBJ1-5
CDR3aa: CASRRDRNSNQPQHF

v_gene: TRBV12-3/TRBV12-4
j_gene: TRBJ1-1
CDR3aa: CASSFLGDEAFF

v_gene: TRBV20-1
j_gene: TRBJ2-1
CDR3aa: CSARPGLAGGPLNNEQFF

v_gene: TRBV5-1
j_gene: TRBJ2-3
CDR3aa: CASSLEGVSPDTQYF

v_gene: TRBV20-1
j_gene: TRBJ2-2
CDR3aa: CSARGLAGATGELFF